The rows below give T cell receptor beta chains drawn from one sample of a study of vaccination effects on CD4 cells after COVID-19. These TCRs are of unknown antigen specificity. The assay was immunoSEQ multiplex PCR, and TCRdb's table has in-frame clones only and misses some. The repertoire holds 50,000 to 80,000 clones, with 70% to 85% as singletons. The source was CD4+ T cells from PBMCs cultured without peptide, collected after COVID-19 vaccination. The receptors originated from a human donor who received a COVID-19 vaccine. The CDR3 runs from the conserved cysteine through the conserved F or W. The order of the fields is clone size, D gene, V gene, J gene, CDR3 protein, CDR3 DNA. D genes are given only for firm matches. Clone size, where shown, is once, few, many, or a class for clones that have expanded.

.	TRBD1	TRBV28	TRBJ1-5	CASRDRGFRTNQPQHF	TGTGCCAGCCGGGACAGGGGGTTTAGAACGAATCAGCCCCAGCATTTT
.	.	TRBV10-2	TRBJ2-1	CATEPTRYNEQFF	TGCGCCACCGAACCGACCAGGTACAATGAGCAGTTCTTC
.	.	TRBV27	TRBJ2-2	CASSLWVSAGELFF	TGTGCCAGCAGTTTGTGGGTATCGGCCGGGGAGCTGTTTTTT
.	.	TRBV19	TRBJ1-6	CASSIGPRSSYNSPLHF	TGTGCCAGTAGTATAGGGCCCAGAAGCTCCTATAATTCACCCCTCCACTTT
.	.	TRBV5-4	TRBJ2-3	CASSTGTGTDTQYF	TGTGCCAGCAGCACCGGGACGGGGACAGATACGCAGTATTTT
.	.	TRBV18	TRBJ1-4	CASSSGWTNEKLFF	TGTGCCAGCTCATCAGGCTGGACTAATGAAAAACTGTTTTTT
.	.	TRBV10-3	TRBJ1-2	CAISVGARANYGYTF	TGTGCCATCAGTGTGGGGGCCAGGGCTAACTATGGCTACACCTTC
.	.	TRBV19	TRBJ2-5	CASSIAREETQYF	TGTGCCAGTAGTATAGCCAGAGAAGAGACCCAGTACTTC
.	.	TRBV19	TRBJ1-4	CASSYSPGDEKLFF	TGTGCCAGTAGTTATTCACCGGGAGACGAAAAACTGTTTTTT
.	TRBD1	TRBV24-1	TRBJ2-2	CATSDSDRGRTGELFF	TGTGCCACCAGTGATTCGGACAGGGGTAGGACCGGGGAGCTGTTTTTT
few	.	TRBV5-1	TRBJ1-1	CASTLEGGNTEAFF	TGCGCCAGCACCCTGGAGGGGGGGAACACTGAAGCTTTCTTT
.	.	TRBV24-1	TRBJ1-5	CATSDHENSNQPQHF	TGTGCCACCAGTGATCACGAGAATAGCAATCAGCCCCAGCATTTT
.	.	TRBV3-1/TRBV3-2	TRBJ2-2	CASGVGRNTGELFF	TGTGCCAGCGGCGTCGGACGGAACACCGGGGAGCTGTTTTTT
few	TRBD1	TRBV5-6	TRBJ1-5	CASSFGIRGQGADQPQHF	TGTGCCAGCAGCTTTGGGATTAGAGGACAGGGGGCAGATCAGCCCCAGCATTTT
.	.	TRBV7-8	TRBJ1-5	CASSQTGNSNQPQHF	TGTGCCAGCAGCCAAACAGGGAATAGCAATCAGCCCCAGCATTTT
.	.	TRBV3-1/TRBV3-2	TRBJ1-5	CASSQAWGGQPQHF	TGTGCCAGCAGCCAAGCCTGGGGAGGCCAGCCCCAGCATTTT
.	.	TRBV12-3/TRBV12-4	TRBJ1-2	CASSLRGPYGYTF	TGTGCCAGCAGTTTAAGGGGTCCCTATGGCTACACCTTC
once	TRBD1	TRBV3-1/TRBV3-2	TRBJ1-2	CASSHNTPRDRDLYGYTF	TGTGCCAGCAGCCATAACACTCCCCGGGACAGGGACCTCTATGGCTACACCTTC
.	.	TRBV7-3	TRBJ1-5	CASSLKGRNNQPQHF	TGTGCCAGCAGCTTAAAGGGCAGGAACAATCAGCCCCAGCATTTT
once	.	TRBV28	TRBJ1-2	CAILDSRSYGYTF	TGTGCCATCCTCGACAGCCGCTCCTATGGCTACACCTTC
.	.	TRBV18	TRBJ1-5	CASWGGASNQPQHF	TGTGCCAGCTGGGGGGGGGCTAGCAATCAGCCCCAGCATTTT
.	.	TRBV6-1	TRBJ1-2	CASSDRPGVNYGYTF	TGTGCCAGCAGTGATAGGCCTGGAGTCAACTATGGCTACACCTTC
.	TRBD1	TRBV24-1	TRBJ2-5	CATSGGQGALETQYF	TGTGCCACCAGTGGGGGACAGGGGGCTCTAGAGACCCAGTACTTC
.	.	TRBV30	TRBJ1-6	CAWSVEMTGHSPLHF	TGTGCCTGGAGTGTAGAAATGACAGGCCATTCACCCCTCCACTTT
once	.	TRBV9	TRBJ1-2	CASSVDHKANYGYTF	TGTGCCAGCAGCGTAGATCACAAGGCTAACTATGGCTACACCTTC
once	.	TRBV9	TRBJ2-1	CASSVAETINEQFF	TGTGCCAGCAGCGTAGCTGAGACGATCAATGAGCAGTTCTTC
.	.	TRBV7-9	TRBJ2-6	CASSLGSAGANVLTF	TGTGCCAGCAGCTTAGGCTCGGCTGGGGCCAACGTCCTGACTTTC
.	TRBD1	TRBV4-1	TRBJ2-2	CASSQGTGGSTGELFF	TGCGCCAGCAGCCAAGGGACAGGGGGCTCAACCGGGGAGCTGTTTTTT
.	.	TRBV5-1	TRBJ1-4	CASSPQAGGNEKLFF	TGCGCCAGCAGTCCACAGGCGGGAGGGAATGAAAAACTGTTTTTT
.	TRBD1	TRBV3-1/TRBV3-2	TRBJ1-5	CASSQEPGGFSNQPQHF	TGTGCCAGCAGCCAAGAACCAGGGGGCTTTAGCAATCAGCCCCAGCATTTT
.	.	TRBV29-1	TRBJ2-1	CSALGRGSYNEQFF	TGCAGCGCCTTGGGACGGGGCTCCTACAATGAGCAGTTCTTC
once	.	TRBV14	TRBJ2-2	CASSQDRWRNTGELFF	TGTGCCAGCAGCCAAGACAGATGGAGGAACACCGGGGAGCTGTTTTTT
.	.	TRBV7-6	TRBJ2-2	CASSLALVSSGELFF	TGTGCCAGCAGCTTAGCACTAGTCAGTTCCGGGGAGCTGTTTTTT
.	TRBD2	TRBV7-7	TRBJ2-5	CASSVGTSRETQYF	TGTGCCAGCAGCGTCGGGACTAGCCGGGAGACCCAGTACTTC
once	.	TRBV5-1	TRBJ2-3	CASRRWTTSSTDTQYF	TGCGCCAGCAGACGGTGGACAACTTCTAGCACAGATACGCAGTATTTT
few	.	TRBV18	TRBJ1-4	CASSPYATNEKLFF	TGTGCCAGCTCACCGTATGCAACTAATGAAAAACTGTTTTTT
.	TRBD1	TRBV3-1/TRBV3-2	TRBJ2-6	CASSPYSGTVGANVLTF	TGTGCCAGCAGCCCATACTCCGGGACAGTTGGGGCCAACGTCCTGACTTTC
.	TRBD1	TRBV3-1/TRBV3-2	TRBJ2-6	CASSRTGTGGANVLTF	TGTGCCAGCAGCCGGACAGGGACAGGAGGGGCCAACGTCCTGACTTTC
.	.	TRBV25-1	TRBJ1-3	CASTQGGGSGNTIYF	TGTGCCAGTACACAAGGGGGAGGATCTGGAAACACCATATATTTT
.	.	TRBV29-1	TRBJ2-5	CSVVFGPAAQGETQYF	TGCAGCGTGGTCTTTGGACCTGCCGCCCAGGGGGAGACCCAGTACTTC
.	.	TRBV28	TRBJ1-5	CASRPTGIMPQHF	TGTGCCAGCAGGCCGACAGGAATCATGCCCCAGCATTTT
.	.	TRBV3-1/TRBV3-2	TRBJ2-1	CASSQGGVNEQFF	TGTGCCAGCAGCCAAGGAGGGGTTAATGAGCAGTTCTTC
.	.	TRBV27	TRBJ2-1	CASRSSYNEQFF	TGTGCCAGCCGATCCTCCTACAATGAGCAGTTCTTC
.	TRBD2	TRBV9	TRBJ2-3	CASSVGGGSDTQYF	TGTGCCAGCAGCGTCGGGGGGGGCTCGGATACGCAGTATTTT
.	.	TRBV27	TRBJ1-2	CASGFISEGYTF	TGTGCCAGCGGATTTATTTCAGAAGGCTACACCTTC
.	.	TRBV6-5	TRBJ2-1	CASSYSTGGPGGEQFF	TGTGCCAGCAGTTACTCGACCGGGGGGCCGGGTGGGGAGCAGTTCTTC
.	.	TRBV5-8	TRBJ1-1	CASSLFFRPMVNTEAFF	TGTGCCAGCAGCTTGTTTTTTCGTCCTATGGTGAACACTGAAGCTTTCTTT
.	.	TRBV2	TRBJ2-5	CASSVGHAKETQYF	TGTGCCAGCAGTGTCGGGCACGCCAAAGAGACCCAGTACTTC
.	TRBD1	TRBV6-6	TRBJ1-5	CASSQDRDQPQHF	TGTGCCAGCAGCCAAGACAGGGATCAGCCCCAGCATTTT
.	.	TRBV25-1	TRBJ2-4	CASSDSVNIQYF	TGTGCCAGCAGTGACTCCGTTAACATTCAGTACTTC
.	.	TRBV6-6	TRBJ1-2	CASRAGVGYGYTF	TGTGCCAGCAGAGCAGGGGTGGGCTATGGCTACACCTTC
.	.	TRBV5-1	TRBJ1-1	CASSQGGNTEAFF	TGCGCCAGCAGCCAAGGGGGGAACACTGAAGCTTTCTTT
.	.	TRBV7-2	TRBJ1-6	CASSLGSVNSPLHF	TGTGCCAGCAGCTTAGGGTCGGTCAATTCACCCCTCCACTTT
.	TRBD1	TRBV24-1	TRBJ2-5	CATSDPRGRETQYF	TGTGCCACCAGTGACCCGAGGGGGCGGGAGACCCAGTACTTC
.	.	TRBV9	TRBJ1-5	CASSVEIDQPQHF	TGTGCCAGCAGCGTAGAGATCGATCAGCCCCAGCATTTT
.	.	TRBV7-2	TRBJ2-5	CASSLAKGVWETQYF	TGTGCCAGCAGCTTAGCGAAGGGGGTATGGGAGACCCAGTACTTC
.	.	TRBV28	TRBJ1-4	CASGLQGPTNEKLFF	TGTGCCAGCGGTTTACAGGGTCCAACTAATGAAAAACTGTTTTTT
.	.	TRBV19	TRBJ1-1	CASSMGTGGGNTEAFF	TGTGCCAGTAGTATGGGCACCGGGGGAGGAAACACTGAAGCTTTCTTT
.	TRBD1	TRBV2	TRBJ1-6	CASSLTGGNNSPLHF	TGTGCCAGCAGTCTGACAGGGGGCAATAATTCACCCCTCCACTTT
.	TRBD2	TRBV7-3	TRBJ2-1	CASSSGGIYNEQFF	TGTGCCAGCAGCTCGGGGGGGATCTACAATGAGCAGTTCTTC